These 31 T cell receptor beta chains were all obtained from the same sample, sequenced in a study of blood T cell repertoires in COVID-19. Assay used: immunoSEQ multiplex PCR; TCRdb lists only in-frame clones, some missing. The table has a few hundred thousand clones, approximately 91% seen once. The specimen sequenced was peripheral blood. Receptors originate from a person aged 18 to 35 with COVID-19, enrolled during active disease.

V gene TRBV2 combines with J gene TRBJ2-7; a weak D match, TRBD2 (5 bases). The CDR3 loop spans 14 amino acids. Germline V CDR1 and CDR2: SNHLY, FYNNEI. Trimming removed 9 bases from V and 0 bases from J, with 15 bases in between. The CDR3 sequence is CASSFGGLSYEQYF. The CDR3, as DNA: TGTGCCAGTTCATTCGGTGGACTCTCCTACGAGCAGTACTTC.

The chain's CDR3 is CASSLAHGDSGYEQYF. The CDR3 DNA is TGTGCCAGCAGCTTGGCCCACGGGGATTCGGGTTACGAGCAGTACTTC. The chain has TRBV11-2 and TRBJ2-7; D possibly corresponds to TRBD2 (5 bases). This CDR3 is built from 16 residues. Germline V lookup: CDR1 SGHAT, CDR2 FQNNGV. V lost 3 bases to trimming and J lost 4 bases, with 19 bases between them.

This chain uses TRBV5-8 with TRBJ1-1; 7 nucleotides agree with TRBD1. J lost 3 bases, V lost 3 bases, and 5 bases had no gene match. This CDR3 comprises 14 residues. Germline values: CDR1 SGHTS, CDR2 YDEGEE. CDR3 DNA: TGTGCCAGCAGCTCGACAGGGTGGGACACTGAAGCTTTCTTT. Protein sequence: CASSSTGWDTEAFF.

This clone appeared a single time. This chain joins TRBV9 and TRBJ2-1; 8 nucleotides agree with TRBD2. Germline V gene data show CDR1 as SGDLS and CDR2 as YYNGEE. V shed 3 bases and J 5 bases; nucleotides not matched to a gene: 7. The CDR3 spans 15 residues. For the CDR3, the DNA is TGTGCCAGCAGCGCCTCAGCGGGAGCGGACAATGAGCAGTTCTTC. It is translated as CASSASAGADNEQFF.

V usage is TRBV24-1 and J usage is TRBJ2-7; D not resolved. The germline V gene has CDR1 KGHDR and CDR2 SFDVKD. Trimming removed 2 bases from V and 2 bases from J, with 9 bases in between. This CDR3 is 14 amino acids long. CDR3 in amino acids: CATSDWLKPYEQYF. The CDR3 DNA follows: TGTGCCACCAGTGATTGGTTAAAGCCCTACGAGCAGTACTTC.

This clone has a handful of counts. This chain uses TRBV21-1 with TRBJ2-1; the D call TRBD1 from the table was never checked on the DNA. TRBV21-1 is designated a pseudogene. The CDR3 is 19 amino acids. The CDR3 loop reads CASSKRQGQGAGLNNEQFF. The CDR3, as DNA: TGTGCCAGCAGCAAAAGGCAGGGACAGGGGGCTGGCCTGAACAATGAGCAGTTCTTC.

V and J are TRBV5-5 and TRBJ2-1; possible D gene TRBD1, 5 bases. The CDR3 length is 15 residues. The V end lost 0 bases, the J end lost 3 bases, and 10 bases lay between the germline ends. Germline-derived CDR1 and CDR2 are SGHKS and YYEKEE (reference sequence). CDR3 in amino acids: CASSLGMDNYNEQFF. The CDR3 nucleotides read TGTGCCAGCAGCTTGGGTATGGACAACTACAATGAGCAGTTCTTC.

The chain recombines TRBV19 with TRBJ2-2; D uncertain. This CDR3 has 14 residues. Trimming removed 6 bases at V and 0 bases at J, with 8 bases between. From germline, CDR1 is LNHDA and CDR2 SQIVND (reference sequence). DNA for the CDR3: TGTGCCAGTAGAAGCCTAGCGAACACCGGGGAGCTGTTTTTT. Its protein product is CASRSLANTGELFF.

The V call is TRBV27, the J call TRBJ2-5; D may be TRBD1 (5 bases). The CDR3 is 12 amino acids. The germline gives CDR1 MNHEY, CDR2 SMNVEV (reference sequence). The germline V and J ends were trimmed by 6 bases and 5 bases, with 10 bases remaining between them. The CDR3 reads CASRGQEETQYF. CDR3 DNA sequence: TGTGCCAGCAGGGGGCAGGAGGAGACCCAGTACTTC.

The gene calls are TRBV27 and TRBJ1-4; D gene uncertain. Trimming left V 0 bases short and J 7 bases short, with 9 bases between. CDR1 and CDR2 from the germline V gene are MNHEY and SMNVEV (reference sequence). CDR3 length: 14 residues. CDR3: CASSLSSAGEKLFF. CDR3 bases: TGTGCCAGCAGTTTATCAAGCGCCGGTGAAAAACTGTTTTTT.

V and J are TRBV3-1 (or the pseudogene TRBV3-2) and TRBJ2-2; D unresolved. The germline V gene encodes CDR1 LGHDT and CDR2 YNNKEL (reference sequence). This CDR3 is 14 amino acids long. Trimming pared 1 base from V and 1 base from J, leaving 4 bases between. CDR3 sequence: CASSQGQNTGELFF. The CDR3 region has the DNA TGTGCCAGCAGCCAAGGGCAGAACACCGGGGAGCTGTTTTTT.

This sequence joins TRBV6-5 and TRBJ1-1; the match to TRBD1 covers 9 bases. Germline V gene lookup returns CDR1 MNHEY and CDR2 SVGAGI. Unmatched junction bases numbered 4, after V lost 7 bases and J lost 1 base. The CDR3 has 14 amino acids. CDR3 protein: CASKEGQGNTEAFF. The CDR3 DNA follows: TGTGCCAGCAAAGAGGGACAGGGGAACACTGAAGCTTTCTTT.

The gene calls are TRBV28 and TRBJ2-5; D is possibly TRBD1 (6 bases). This CDR3 spans 17 amino acids. With 5 bases removed from V and 7 bases from J, the gap between germline ends came to 26 bases. Germline V lookup: CDR1 MDHEN, CDR2 SYDVKM. CDR3 amino acids: CASSPHRAGVLVGTQYF. The DNA for the CDR3 is TGTGCCAGCAGTCCCCATAGGGCAGGGGTTTTAGTAGGGACCCAGTACTTC.

The chain joins TRBV5-1 to TRBJ1-1, with D hard to call. From germline, CDR1 is SGHRS and CDR2 YFSETQ. This CDR3 region has 11 residues. The V gene lost 4 bases and the J gene lost 8 bases, with 9 bases spanning the gap. Here the CDR3 reads CASSNGPEAFF. The CDR3 nucleotides are TGCGCCAGCAGCAACGGTCCCGAAGCTTTCTTT.

The chain uses TRBV4-1 and TRBJ1-2; D is possibly TRBD1 (6 bases). The V and J ends lost 2 bases and 4 bases respectively, with 11 bases between them. In germline, CDR1 is MGHRA, CDR2 YSYEKL. The CDR3 runs 14 residues. The CDR3, as DNA: TGCGCCAGCAGCCAACTCCAGGGGATCTATGGCTACACCTTC. The encoded protein is CASSQLQGIYGYTF.

The chain has TRBV24-1 and TRBJ1-5; tentatively, D is TRBD1 (5 bases). V was shortened by 5 bases and J by 2 bases, with 9 bases between the two germline ends. The CDR3 sequence is 14 residues long. Looked up from germline, CDR1 is KGHDR and CDR2 is SFDVKD. DNA for the CDR3: TGTGCCACCAGTGCGGGGGAACGCAATCAGCCCCAGCATTTT. As protein: CATSAGERNQPQHF.

This clone was counted a few times. The J gene is TRBJ2-3, the V gene TRBV3-1 (or the pseudogene TRBV3-2); unclear D gene. From germline, CDR1 is LGHDT and CDR2 YNNKEL (reference sequence). The CDR3 extends over 13 amino acids. Trimming stripped 4 bases from V and 4 bases from J, with 9 bases between. The CDR3 protein is CASSLYVADTQYF. The CDR3 nucleotides are TGTGCCAGCAGCCTCTATGTGGCAGATACGCAGTATTTT.

The rearrangement links TRBV29-1 to TRBJ2-5; D might be TRBD2 (5 bases). Germline CDR1 is SQVTM and CDR2 is ANQGSEA. V lost 7 bases to trimming and J lost 10 bases, with 7 bases between them. CDR3 length: 8 amino acids. CDR3 in amino acids: CSADYQYF. CDR3 DNA: TGCAGCGCTGACTACCAGTACTTC.

The genes are TRBV13 and TRBJ2-7; 7 bases are a match to TRBD1. CDR1 and CDR2 (germline): PRHDT, FYEKMQ (reference sequence). The CDR3 is 15 amino acids. V was clipped by 4 bases and J by 2 bases; unmatched bases: 8. The CDR3 sequence is CASSYGGQATYEQYF. The CDR3 nucleotides are TGTGCCAGCAGCTACGGAGGACAGGCGACCTACGAGCAGTACTTC.

The chain employs TRBV27 and TRBJ2-7, with 8 bases that match TRBD1. In germline, CDR1 is MNHEY, CDR2 SMNVEV (reference sequence). J lost 4 bases, V lost 6 bases, and 14 bases had no gene match. This CDR3 has 16 residues. This chain's CDR3 is CASSPVQGANVYEQYF. The CDR3 region has the DNA TGTGCCAGCAGCCCAGTTCAGGGGGCGAACGTTTACGAGCAGTACTTC.

This clone was counted a single time. The rearrangement links TRBV12-5 to TRBJ2-1, with unresolved D. This CDR3 comprises 14 residues. Germline V lookup: CDR1 LGHNT, CDR2 FRNRAP. V lost 5 bases and J 0 bases, leaving 8 bases between the germline ends. Here the CDR3 reads CASGPPSSYNEQFF. The CDR3 DNA follows: TGTGCTAGTGGTCCCCCTAGCTCCTACAATGAGCAGTTCTTC.

A note on this clone: The same CDR3 is also encoded by other DNA sequences in this sample. CDR3 nucleotides: TGTGCCAGCAGCCAAGTCAAGCGGTCGGCGCAGTATTTT. Protein sequence: CASSQVKRSAQYF. J is TRBJ2-3 and V is TRBV14, with D possibly TRBD2 on 5 matching bases. This CDR3 contains 13 residues. With 1 base removed from V and 10 bases from J, the gap between germline ends came to 12 bases. Per the germline V gene, CDR1 is SGHDN and CDR2 is FVKESK.

The rearrangement joins TRBV3-1 (or the pseudogene TRBV3-2) to TRBJ1-4, with TRBD1 identical over 9 bases. Unmatched junction bases numbered 8, after V lost 4 bases and J lost 8 bases. CDR1 and CDR2 from the germline V gene are LGHDT and YNNKEL (reference sequence). This CDR3 has 15 residues. CDR3 nucleotides: TGTGCCAGCAGCCGTGGGAGGGACAGGGAGGAAAAACTGTTTTTT. Its protein product is CASSRGRDREEKLFF.

The rearrangement links TRBV4-1 to TRBJ1-1; a weak D match, TRBD1 (5 bases). CDR3 length equals 12 residues. Trimming removed 0 bases from V and 8 bases from J, with 7 bases in between. The germline V gene encodes CDR1 MGHRA and CDR2 YSYEKL. The CDR3 DNA sequence: TGCGCCAGCAGCCAAGATGCAGGGGAAGCTTTCTTT. This sequence encodes CASSQDAGEAFF.

In this sample, this clone turned up a few times. The chain combines TRBV25-1 with TRBJ2-6, with D uncertain. The germline CDR1 and CDR2 sequences are MGHDK and SYGVNS. The V end was cut by 4 bases, the J end by 2 bases, with 12 bases between. The CDR3 runs to 16 residues. CDR3 loop: CASSAPGMTGANVLTF. CDR3 coding DNA: TGTGCCAGCAGTGCACCAGGCATGACTGGGGCCAACGTCCTGACTTTC.

The CDR3 bases are TGCGCCAGCAGCCTCCAGGGATCAGACTATGGCTACACCTTC. This translates into CASSLQGSDYGYTF. V usage is TRBV5-1 and J usage is TRBJ1-2; TRBD1 is a possible D gene (5 bases). In germline, CDR1 is SGHRS, CDR2 YFSETQ. This CDR3 contains 14 residues. V lost 4 bases and J lost 3, with 13 bases in between. Using reference TRBV5-1 and TRBJ1-2 for the parts outside the CDR3, the full variable domain is KAGVTQTPRYLIKTRGQQVTLSCSPISGHRSVSWYQQTPGQGLQFLFEYFSETQRNKGNFPGRFSGRQFSNSRSEMNVSTLELGDSALYLCASSLQGSDYGYTFGSGTRLTVV.

The gene calls are TRBV11-2 and TRBJ1-5; maybe TRBD1 (6 bases). Trimming shortened V by 2 bases and J by 5 bases, and 10 bases separated the two germline ends. Per germline, CDR1 SGHAT and CDR2 FQNNGV. This CDR3 region has 14 residues. This CDR3 is CASSLTSGDQPQHF. DNA of the CDR3: TGTGCCAGCAGCTTAACGTCAGGGGATCAGCCCCAGCATTTT.

The chain employs TRBV5-1 and TRBJ1-6, with 7 bases that match TRBD1. Germline V gives CDR1 SGHRS, CDR2 YFSETQ. The junction had 13 bases not matched to a gene; V was cut back by 3 bases and J by 10 bases. The CDR3 has 16 residues. This chain's CDR3 is CASSSTTQGNKSPLHF. Here the CDR3 DNA reads TGCGCCAGCAGCTCGACAACACAGGGGAACAAATCACCCCTCCACTTT.

The chain couples TRBV29-1 to TRBJ1-2, with D unclear. The germline gives CDR1 SQVTM, CDR2 ANQGSEA. V was pared by 8 bases and J by 8 bases, with 27 bases between. The CDR3 runs 15 residues. The CDR3 region is CSPADLQILSEGYTF. CDR3 in DNA: TGCAGCCCCGCCGACTTACAAATCCTATCGGAAGGCTACACCTTC.

As for this clone: A clone one base away is much larger, so this may be a read error. The chain is built from TRBV14 and TRBJ2-7, with D possibly TRBD1 on 6 matching bases. The V gene's germline CDR1 is SGHDN and CDR2 FVKESK. V was pared by 5 bases and J by 3 bases, with 8 bases between. The CDR3 totals 12 residues. CDR3 sequence reads: CASSWTVYEQYF. The CDR3 DNA reads TGTGCCAGCAGCTGGACAGTCTACGAGCAGTACTTC. The full variable domain, its missing parts supplied by reference TRBV14 and TRBJ2-7, is EAGVTQFPSHSVIEKGQTVTLRCDPISGHDNLYWYRRVMGKEIKFLLHFVKESKQDESGMPNNRFLAERTGGTYSTLKVQPAELEDSGVYFCASSWTVYEQYFGPGTRLTVT.

V gene TRBV2 combines with J gene TRBJ2-5; 11 bases match TRBD2. After removal of 5 bases from V and 5 bases from J, the junction contained 13 bases not matched to a gene. Germline CDR1 SNHLY, CDR2 FYNNEI. This CDR3 has 17 amino acids. The CDR3 DNA reads TGTGCCAGCAGTCGTACTAGCGGGAGATATATGGTCGAGACCCAGTACTTC. It yields the protein CASSRTSGRYMVETQYF.